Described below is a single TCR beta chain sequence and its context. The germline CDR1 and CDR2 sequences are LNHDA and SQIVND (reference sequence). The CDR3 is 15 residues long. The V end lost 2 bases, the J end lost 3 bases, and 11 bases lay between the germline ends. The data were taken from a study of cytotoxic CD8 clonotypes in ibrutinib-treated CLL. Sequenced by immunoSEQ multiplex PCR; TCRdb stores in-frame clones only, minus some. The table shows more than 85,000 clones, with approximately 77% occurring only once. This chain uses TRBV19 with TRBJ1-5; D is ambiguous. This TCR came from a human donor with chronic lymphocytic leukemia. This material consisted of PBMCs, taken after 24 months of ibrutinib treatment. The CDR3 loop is CASSIINGFNQPQHF. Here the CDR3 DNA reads TGTGCCAGTAGTATAATAAACGGCTTCAATCAGCCCCAGCATTTT.